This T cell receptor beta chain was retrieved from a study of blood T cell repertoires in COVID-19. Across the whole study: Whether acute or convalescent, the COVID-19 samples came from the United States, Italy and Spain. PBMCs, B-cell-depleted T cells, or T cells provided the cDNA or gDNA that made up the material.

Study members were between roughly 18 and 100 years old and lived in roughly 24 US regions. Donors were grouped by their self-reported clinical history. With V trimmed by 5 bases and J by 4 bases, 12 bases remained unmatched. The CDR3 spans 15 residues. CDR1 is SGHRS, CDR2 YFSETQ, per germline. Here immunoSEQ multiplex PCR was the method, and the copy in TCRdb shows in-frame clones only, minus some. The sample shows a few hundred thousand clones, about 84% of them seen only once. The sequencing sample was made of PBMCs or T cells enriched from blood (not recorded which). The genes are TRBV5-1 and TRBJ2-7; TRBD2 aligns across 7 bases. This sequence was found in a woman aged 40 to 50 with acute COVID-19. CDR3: CASRQSAGLGYEQYF. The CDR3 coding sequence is TGCGCCAGCAGACAAAGCGCCGGACTAGGGTACGAGCAGTACTTC.